This TCR beta chain was captured by sequencing in a study of blood T cell repertoires in COVID-19. Study-wide context: Samples came from the United States, Italy and Spain, spanning acute and convalescent COVID-19. PBMCs, B-cell-depleted T cells, or T cells provided the cDNA or gDNA that made up the material.

Germline V gives CDR1 SGHRS, CDR2 YFSETQ. There are 14 residues in the CDR3. V dropped 0 bases and J dropped 6; count of bases not matched to a gene: 4. Per the authors' pipeline: The authors estimated nucleated cell counts from reference gene primer amplification. TCRdb's copy holds only in-frame clones and misses some; the assay was immunoSEQ multiplex PCR. Clone size and the V and J calls come from that table; the DNA yielded D and trimming. The table has tens of thousands of clones, roughly 84% seen once. The clonotype comes from a woman aged 55-70 years with acute or convalescent COVID-19. The sequencing input was peripheral blood. The V gene is TRBV5-1, the J gene TRBJ1-1, with 8 bases aligning to TRBD1. The CDR3 DNA sequence: TGCGCCAGCAGCTTGGAAACAGGGGGATCTGAAGCTTTCTTT. Translating gives CASSLETGGSEAFF.